The 15 T cell receptor beta chains in this list originate from one sample, sequenced in a study of Ad26.COV2.S vaccination and SARS-CoV-2 variants. The treatment: 19 received Ad26.COV2.S at low or high dose, single or two shots; five or six received placebo; per-sample allocation not given. Repertoires come from day 63 after the first vaccine or placebo injection. This table comes from immunoSEQ multiplex PCR, and its TCRdb copy is limited to in-frame clones, with some not included. The repertoire holds some 400,000 clones, with 89% as singletons. Sequencing was performed on peripheral blood, taken in a trial of Ad26.COV2.S vaccine versus placebo. The receptors originated from a person between 18 and 59 years old who received the Ad26.COV2.S COVID-19 vaccine or a placebo.

The rearrangement joins TRBV2 to TRBJ2-1, with 9 bases that match TRBD1. V was clipped by 7 bases and J by 1 base; unmatched bases: 8. The CDR3 extends over 16 amino acids. Germline V gives CDR1 SNHLY, CDR2 FYNNEI. The CDR3 nucleotides read TGTGCCAGCATTAAGGAGGGGACAGGGTCCTACAATGAGCAGTTCTTC. Protein product: CASIKEGTGSYNEQFF.

The CDR3 bases are TGTGCCAGCAGTCCAAACCGGGGAAATGGCTATGGCTACACCTTC. It codes for CASSPNRGNGYGYTF. The chain joins TRBV28 to TRBJ1-2; no clear D. The germline V and J ends were trimmed by 5 bases and 4 bases, with 17 bases remaining between them. This CDR3 is built from 15 residues. Germline loops: CDR1 MDHEN, CDR2 SYDVKM.

The CDR3 bases are TGTGCCAGCAGCCCACCGGGACTGGCGACCTACGAGCAGTACTTC. As protein: CASSPPGLATYEQYF. The genes are TRBV11-3 and TRBJ2-7, with D possibly matching TRBD2 (6 bases). The CDR3 loop spans 15 amino acids. The V gene's germline CDR1 is SGHNT and CDR2 YENEEA. V gave up 5 bases and J gave up 2 bases, with 16 bases separating them.

The CDR3 region is CASSDQPSGRVGEQFF. CDR3 sequence (DNA): TGTGCCAGCAGTGATCAGCCTAGCGGGAGGGTGGGTGAGCAGTTCTTC. The chain recombines TRBV6-4 with TRBJ2-1; 12 bases are shared with TRBD2. The germline CDR1 and CDR2 sequences are MRHNA and SNTAGT. The CDR3 is 16 amino acids. V was clipped by 3 bases and J by 9 bases; unmatched bases: 9.

The chain combines TRBV18 with TRBJ2-3; no firm D call. The V end was cut by 3 bases, the J end by 4 bases, with 8 bases between. There are 13 residues in the CDR3. Looked up from germline, CDR1 is KGHSH and CDR2 is LQKENI. The CDR3 sequence: CASSPSRSDTQYF. The CDR3, as DNA: TGTGCCAGCTCACCCTCGAGATCAGATACGCAGTATTTT.

The rearrangement uses TRBV10-3 and TRBJ2-1, with TRBD2 matching over 12 bases. The CDR3 has 16 residues. Trimming cost V 5 bases and J 10 bases; bases outside gene matches: 12. Germline CDR1 reads ENHRY; CDR2 reads SYGVKD. The CDR3 coding sequence is TGTGCCATCAGTACGGGAATGGCTAGCGGGAGGGGGGAGCAGTTCTTC. It yields the protein CAISTGMASGRGEQFF.

This chain joins TRBV19 and TRBJ1-5, with 9 bases fitting TRBD1. The CDR3 spans 15 residues. Germline V CDR1 and CDR2: LNHDA, SQIVND (reference sequence). V shed 5 bases, J shed 2 bases, and the junction held 4 bases outside the gene matches. The CDR3 DNA follows: TGTGCCAGTAGTGGGACAGGGAAGGGCAATCAGCCCCAGCATTTT. Residues: CASSGTGKGNQPQHF. Looking up the rest from reference TRBV19 and TRBJ1-5 gives the full variable domain: DGGITQSPKYLFRKEGQNVTLSCEQNLNHDAMYWYRQDPGQGLRLIYYSQIVNDFQKGDIAEGYSVSREKKESFPLTVTSAQKNPTAFYLCASSGTGKGNQPQHFGDGTRLSIL.

CDR3 residues: CASSSRIRGPNSPLHF. The DNA of the CDR3 is TGTGCCAGCAGTTCCCGAATCAGGGGCCCGAATTCACCCCTCCACTTT. The chain combines TRBV28 with TRBJ1-6; TRBD1 might be the D (6 bases). V dropped 4 bases and J dropped 7 bases, with 17 bases sitting between them. The CDR3 extends over 16 amino acids. Germline lookup yields CDR1 MDHEN and CDR2 SYDVKM.

V usage is TRBV30 and J usage is TRBJ1-1; unclear D gene. Trimming took 0 bases from V and 4 from J, leaving 9 bases between them. This CDR3 spans 13 amino acids. Germline CDR1 and CDR2: GTSNPN and SVGIG (reference sequence). Here the CDR3 reads CAWSVDRGTEAFF. In DNA, the CDR3 is TGTGCCTGGAGTGTAGACCGGGGCACTGAAGCTTTCTTT.

This chain uses TRBV14 with TRBJ1-2, with D possibly being TRBD1 (5 bases). The CDR3 totals 15 residues. With 2 bases removed from V and 5 bases from J, the gap between germline ends came to 15 bases. The germline gives CDR1 SGHDN, CDR2 FVKESK. The DNA for the CDR3 is TGTGCCAGCAGCCAAAGGGGCAGGATGACTTATGGCTACACCTTC. This codes for CASSQRGRMTYGYTF.

This clone came up a few times. The CDR3 loop is CAWTRDSNQPQHF. CDR3 nucleotide sequence: TGTGCCTGGACCAGGGATAGCAATCAGCCCCAGCATTTT. The V and J genes are TRBV30 and TRBJ1-5, with a tentative D call TRBD1 (5 bases). Germline CDR1 reads GTSNPN; CDR2 reads SVGIG (reference sequence). This CDR3 has 13 residues. The ends were cut back, 4 bases at V and 0 bases at J, with 7 bases in the middle.

The rearrangement links TRBV7-8 to TRBJ2-5; 9 bases map to TRBD2. Germline CDR1 reads SGHVS; CDR2 reads FQNEAQ. CDR3 length: 14 amino acids. Losses at the gene ends were 6 bases for V and 5 bases for J; bases not matched to a gene: 7. CDR3 in amino acids: CASSPLAGPETQYF. The CDR3 DNA sequence: TGTGCCAGCAGTCCCCTAGCGGGACCGGAGACCCAGTACTTC.

This chain links TRBV5-1 with TRBJ2-1, with a weak D call TRBD2 (5 bases). V lost 3 bases and J lost 7, with 11 bases in between. The germline CDR1 and CDR2 sequences are SGHRS and YFSETQ. This CDR3 region has 13 residues. CDR3 region: CASSSRGLNEQFF. Written as DNA, the CDR3 is TGCGCCAGCAGCTCACGGGGATTGAATGAGCAGTTCTTC.

V and J are TRBV7-3 and TRBJ2-6; 10 bases align to TRBD2. CDR3 length equals 18 residues. Germline trimming cut 0 bases from V and 2 bases from J; bases unmatched to any gene: 4. Germline V gives CDR1 SGHTA, CDR2 FQGTGA. Here the CDR3 reads CASSLTASGSTGANVLTF. Written as DNA, the CDR3 is TGTGCCAGCAGCTTAACGGCTAGCGGGAGTACTGGGGCCAACGTCCTGACTTTC.

The chain has TRBV2 and TRBJ2-2, with 11 bases lining up with TRBD2. The germline V gene encodes CDR1 SNHLY and CDR2 FYNNEI. Trimming cost V 2 bases and J 4 bases; bases outside gene matches: 3. The CDR3 length is 16 residues. The CDR3 is CASSETSGRGTGELFF. CDR3 coding DNA: TGTGCCAGCAGTGAAACTAGCGGGAGAGGCACCGGGGAGCTGTTTTTT.